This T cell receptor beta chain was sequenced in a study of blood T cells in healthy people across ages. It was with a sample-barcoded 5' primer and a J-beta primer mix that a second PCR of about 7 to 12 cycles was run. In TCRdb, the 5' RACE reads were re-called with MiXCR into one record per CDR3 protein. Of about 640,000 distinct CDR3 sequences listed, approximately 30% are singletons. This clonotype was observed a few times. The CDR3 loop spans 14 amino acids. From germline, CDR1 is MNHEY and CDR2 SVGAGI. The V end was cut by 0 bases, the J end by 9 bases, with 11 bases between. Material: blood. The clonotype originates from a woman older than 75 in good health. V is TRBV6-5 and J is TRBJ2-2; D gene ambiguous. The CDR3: CASSYSIPDRELFF. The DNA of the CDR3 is TGTGCCAGCAGTTACTCGATCCCGGACCGGGAGCTGTTTTTT.